One and the same sample provided the 25 T cell receptor beta chains below, sequenced in a study of blood T cell repertoires in COVID-19. The data were produced by immunoSEQ multiplex PCR, yet TCRdb's version contains in-frame clones alone and is incomplete. This sample has under 250,000 clones; around 84% occur once, and the top ten carry 11%. Material: peripheral blood. The receptors stem from a man aged 50 or older with COVID-19, enrolled during active disease.

The gene calls are TRBV5-4 and TRBJ2-3; the D gene is possibly TRBD2 (6 bases). Deletions cut 0 bases from V and 3 bases from J, with 11 bases between. Germline values: CDR1 SGHNT, CDR2 YYREEE (reference sequence). The CDR3 covers 15 residues. The CDR3 here is CASSLGWAGTDTQYF. CDR3 bases: TGTGCCAGCAGCTTGGGGTGGGCGGGGACAGATACGCAGTATTTT.

This clone showed up just a few times. This chain joins TRBV5-1 and TRBJ2-7; 10 positions agree with TRBD1. This CDR3 contains 14 residues. Germline values: CDR1 SGHRS, CDR2 YFSETQ. Trimming removed 4 bases from V and 4 bases from J; junction bases left unmatched: 5. The CDR3 sequence is CASSVGQGRYEQYF. The CDR3 DNA reads as TGCGCCAGCAGCGTGGGACAGGGGAGGTACGAGCAGTACTTC. The variable domain in full, with the rest retrieved from reference TRBV5-1 and TRBJ2-7, is KAGVTQTPRYLIKTRGQQVTLSCSPISGHRSVSWYQQTPGQGLQFLFEYFSETQRNKGNFPGRFSGRQFSNSRSEMNVSTLELGDSALYLCASSVGQGRYEQYFGPGTRLTVT.

The sample holds a few counts of this clone. The chain recombines TRBV28 with TRBJ1-2, with a possible D match to TRBD1 (5 bases). There are 11 residues in the CDR3. V lost 7 bases, J lost 6 bases, and 9 bases lay in between. Germline V gives CDR1 MDHEN, CDR2 SYDVKM. The CDR3 DNA follows: TGTGCCAGCACGGGGGGGGATGGCTACACCTTC. Its protein is CASTGGDGYTF.

This chain joins TRBV3-1 (or the pseudogene TRBV3-2) and TRBJ1-1; TRBD1 matches 8 bases. The CDR3 loop spans 14 amino acids. The germline gives CDR1 LGHDT, CDR2 YNNKEL (reference sequence). V dropped 4 bases and J dropped 10; count of bases not matched to a gene: 11. CDR3 in amino acids: CASSRRTGRYGAFF. CDR3 DNA: TGTGCCAGCAGCCGACGGACAGGGAGGTATGGAGCTTTCTTT.

The CDR3 coding sequence is TGTGCCAGCAGTACCAGAACCTACAATGAGCAGTTCTTC. It yields the protein CASSTRTYNEQFF. The chain recombines TRBV6-2 or TRBV6-3 with TRBJ2-1; D gene unclear. This CDR3 spans 13 amino acids. Trimming took off 5 bases at V and 2 bases at J, with 7 bases between the two ends. Germline assignment: CDR1 MNHEY and CDR2 SVGEGT.

The chain recombines TRBV18 with TRBJ1-5, with 8 bases that match TRBD1. This CDR3 is built from 14 residues. The trim removed 5 bases at V and 5 bases at J, leaving 5 bases unmatched. Germline-derived CDR1 and CDR2 are KGHSH and LQKENI. CDR3 nucleotide sequence: TGTGCCAGCTCAGAACAGGGGGTTTATCAGCCCCAGCATTTT. Encoded protein: CASSEQGVYQPQHF.

The V gene is TRBV5-1, the J gene TRBJ2-2; 7 nucleotides agree with TRBD2. V shed 2 bases and J 6 bases; nucleotides not matched to a gene: 10. This CDR3 comprises 16 residues. Germline V gene data show CDR1 as SGHRS and CDR2 as YFSETQ. The CDR3 is CASSFYRDYAPGELFF. DNA of the CDR3: TGCGCCAGCAGCTTTTACCGGGACTATGCCCCCGGGGAGCTGTTTTTT.

The chain has TRBV7-2 and TRBJ1-2, with 11 bases fitting TRBD1. The length of the CDR3 is 18 residues. V was clipped by 6 bases and J by 3 bases; unmatched bases: 15. Germline values: CDR1 SGHTA, CDR2 FQGNSA. The CDR3 is CASSLGGTGGISDYGYTF. CDR3 sequence (DNA): TGTGCCAGCAGTTTGGGGGGGACAGGGGGTATTAGCGACTATGGCTACACCTTC.

The chain employs TRBV3-1 (or the pseudogene TRBV3-2) and TRBJ2-7; D possibly corresponds to TRBD2 (6 bases). CDR3 length: 14 residues. The germline gives CDR1 LGHDT, CDR2 YNNKEL (reference sequence). V was pared by 0 bases and J by 10 bases, with 16 bases between. CDR3 nucleotide sequence: TGTGCCAGCAGCCAAGAATGGCGGGGAAGGGAACAGTACTTC. Translated, it gives CASSQEWRGREQYF.

The chain uses TRBV6-6 and TRBJ2-3; TRBD2 matches 8 bases. The CDR3 is made up of 16 amino acids. With 7 bases clipped from V and 4 bases from J, the junction kept 13 bases outside the gene matches. Germline V CDR1 and CDR2: MNHNY, SVGAGI (reference sequence). The CDR3 spells CASIRLPGGVPDTQYF. Written as DNA, the CDR3 is TGTGCCAGCATTCGACTTCCGGGGGGGGTCCCAGATACGCAGTATTTT.

This chain uses TRBV9 with TRBJ1-1; no reliable D call. In germline, CDR1 is SGDLS, CDR2 YYNGEE. The CDR3 sequence is 12 residues long. V shed 4 bases and J shed 1 base, with 5 bases lying between them. The CDR3 loop reads CASSSWNTEAFF. The CDR3 DNA reads TGTGCCAGCAGCTCCTGGAACACTGAAGCTTTCTTT.

This chain links TRBV4-2 with TRBJ2-6, with 7 positions matching TRBD2. V trimming: 1 base; J trimming: 1 base; junction bases outside the gene matches: 4. The CDR3 covers 17 residues. Germline V gene data show CDR1 as LGHNA and CDR2 as YNFKEQ. CDR3 residues: CASSQAGGVSGANVLTF. In DNA, the CDR3 is TGTGCCAGCAGCCAAGCGGGGGGTGTTTCTGGGGCCAACGTCCTGACTTTC.

This chain uses TRBV7-2 with TRBJ1-5, with D perhaps TRBD1 (6 bases). V lost 5 bases and J lost 7, with 12 bases in between. Germline CDR1 SGHTA, CDR2 FQGNSA. The CDR3 is made up of 13 amino acids. CDR3 residues: CASSTQGRQPQHF. DNA of the CDR3: TGTGCCAGCAGCACACAGGGAAGGCAGCCCCAGCATTTT.

The genes are TRBV9 and TRBJ2-1, with D perhaps TRBD1 (6 bases). V was trimmed by 4 bases and J by 8 bases, leaving 25 bases between them. CDR1 and CDR2 (germline): SGDLS, YYNGEE. The CDR3 extends over 17 amino acids. Here the CDR3 reads CASSSLVGGRDTDEQFF. CDR3 nucleotide sequence: TGTGCCAGCAGCTCATTAGTTGGGGGCCGGGACACCGATGAGCAGTTCTTC.

This chain connects TRBV9 to TRBJ2-3; the match to TRBD2 covers 10 bases. CDR3 length: 16 amino acids. Germline CDR1 SGDLS, CDR2 YYNGEE. V was clipped by 0 bases and J by 4 bases; unmatched bases: 5. CDR3 in amino acids: CASSVGTSGSPDTQYF. DNA for the CDR3: TGTGCCAGCAGCGTAGGGACTAGCGGATCACCAGATACGCAGTATTTT.

In nucleotides, the CDR3 is TGTGCCAGCAGCCGACGGACTAGCGGGGGGAATGAGCAGTTCTTC. Its translation is CASSRRTSGGNEQFF. The V gene is TRBV7-6, the J gene TRBJ2-1; 14 bases line up with TRBD2. Germline V gives CDR1 SGHVS, CDR2 FNYEAQ. The CDR3 length is 15 residues. The V segment lost 5 bases and the J segment 7 bases; nucleotides outside the gene matches: 4.

This clone is classed as medium-sized (0.01 to 0.1%). The chain is built from TRBV7-8 and TRBJ1-1; 8 nucleotides align to TRBD1. CDR1 and CDR2 (germline): SGHVS, FQNEAQ. This CDR3 is built from 14 residues. V was pared by 5 bases and J by 3 bases, with 5 bases of the junction left unmatched. The CDR3 loop is CASSPTGVDTEAFF. DNA for the CDR3: TGTGCCAGCAGCCCGACAGGGGTCGACACTGAAGCTTTCTTT.

This chain joins TRBV5-6 and TRBJ2-1; 7 bases are a match to TRBD1. The CDR3 spans 15 residues. Looked up from germline, CDR1 is SGHDT and CDR2 is YYEEEE. V lost 4 bases and J lost 2; bases outside the gene matches: 6. DNA of the CDR3: TGTGCCAGCAGCGCTACAGGGGCCCCCTACAATGAGCAGTTCTTC. This codes for CASSATGAPYNEQFF.

This chain uses TRBV6-4 with TRBJ1-2, with 8 bases that match TRBD1. CDR1 is MRHNA, CDR2 SNTAGT, per germline. This CDR3 spans 14 amino acids. Trimming at V came to 3 bases and at J to 4 bases, leaving 4 bases not matched to a gene. CDR3 residues: CASSDGQGGYGYTF. CDR3 nucleotide sequence: TGTGCCAGCAGTGATGGACAGGGAGGCTATGGCTACACCTTC.

V and J are TRBV7-3 and TRBJ2-1; 8 nucleotides match TRBD2. The CDR3 spans 15 residues. The V segment lost 2 bases and the J segment 6 bases; nucleotides outside the gene matches: 6. The germline CDR1 and CDR2 sequences are SGHTA and FQGTGA. The CDR3 DNA reads TGTGCCAGCAGCTTAGCGGGAGGCCCTGTCAATGAGCAGTTCTTC. Its protein product is CASSLAGGPVNEQFF.

V gene TRBV6-1 combines with J gene TRBJ2-7, with 10 positions matching TRBD2. CDR1 is MNHNS, CDR2 SASEGT, per germline. This CDR3 contains 15 residues. After removal of 1 base from V and 3 bases from J, the junction contained 3 bases not matched to a gene. The CDR3 bases are TGTGCCAGCAGTGAAGAGGCTAGCGGGAGCTACGAGCAGTACTTC. It codes for CASSEEASGSYEQYF.

This clone was recorded only once. J is TRBJ2-3 and V is TRBV4-2, with 9 positions matching TRBD2. With V trimmed by 0 bases and J by 8 bases, 9 bases remained unmatched. CDR3 length: 16 residues. Per the germline V gene, CDR1 is LGHNA and CDR2 is YNFKEQ. The CDR3 region has the DNA TGTGCCAGCAGCCAAGAAGGGACTAGCAATCAGGTTACGCAGTATTTT. Translating it yields CASSQEGTSNQVTQYF.

The rearrangement uses TRBV16 and TRBJ1-4; possible D gene TRBD1, 6 bases. This CDR3 is built from 15 residues. Germline CDR1 and CDR2: KGHSY and FQNENV. The V end was cut by 7 bases, the J end by 4 bases, with 16 bases between. CDR3 DNA sequence: TGTGCCAGCACCTACCAGGGGCGCGGTAATGAAAAACTGTTTTTT. Translated, it gives CASTYQGRGNEKLFF.

This clone has only a few counts. The V gene is TRBV12-3 or TRBV12-4, the J gene TRBJ1-6; D perhaps matches TRBD1 (6 bases). Trimming stripped 5 bases from V and 11 bases from J, with 13 bases between. The CDR3 has 13 amino acids. CDR3 region: CASSRGQRPPLHF. The CDR3 DNA is TGTGCCAGCAGTAGAGGACAGAGGCCACCCCTCCACTTT.

This chain links TRBV6-1 with TRBJ1-5; D gene unclear. Trimming took off 0 bases at V and 6 bases at J, with 9 bases between the two ends. This CDR3 is 14 amino acids long. Germline V gives CDR1 MNHNS, CDR2 SASEGT. CDR3 in amino acids: CASSEAPASQPQHF. CDR3 coding DNA: TGTGCCAGCAGTGAAGCGCCAGCTAGTCAGCCCCAGCATTTT.